Each of the 5 T cell receptor beta chains below was sequenced from the same sample in a study of cytomegalovirus exposure and HLA in healthy donors (dated by TCRdb to 2016 to 2017). Library creation used the immunoSEQ multiplex PCR assay. For the multiplex PCR, a mixture combining 60 forward primers for TCR Vbeta segments and 13 reverse primers for TCR Jbeta segments was used. Drawn from immuneACCESS, this table holds only the in-frame rearrangements with V and J called that TCRdb kept. Clones are partly lost; checked studies trace under half to an unresolved V gene and leave the rest unexplained. For this sample, the table gives about 74,000 clones. Around 7.5% of the sample goes to the ten largest clones. Sequencing was performed on PBMCs. These receptors all come from a female donor in good health and CMV-seropositive.

This chain uses TRBV9 with TRBJ2-7; tentative D call: TRBD2 (6 bases). CDR1 is SGDLS and CDR2 is YYNGEE in the germline V gene. The CDR3 consists of 14 residues. V lost 0 bases to trimming and J lost 2 bases, with 9 bases between them. CDR3 DNA: TGTGCCAGCAGCGTAGCGGGAGCGCCCTACGAGCAGTACTTC. This gives the protein CASSVAGAPYEQYF.

This chain links TRBV2 with TRBJ2-5, with D perhaps TRBD1 (6 bases). The J call is doubtful: the DNA matches TRBJ2-7 better. Germline CDR1 SNHLY, CDR2 FYNNEI. The CDR3 covers 12 residues. CDR3 in amino acids: CASSWTAGEQYF. CDR3 bases: TGTGCCAGCAGTTGGACAGCAGGCGAGCAGTACTTC.

In DNA form, the CDR3 reads TGTGCCAGCAGCGACTCACAGGGGGCCGGCACTGAAGCTTTCTTT. It yields the protein CASSDSQGAGTEAFF. The chain combines TRBV6-5 with TRBJ1-1, with 9 nucleotides matching TRBD1. The CDR3 covers 15 residues. V trimming: 6 bases; J trimming: 4 bases; junction bases outside the gene matches: 9. CDR1 and CDR2 from the germline V gene are MNHEY and SVGAGI.

This rearrangement joins TRBV27 to TRBJ1-5; no clear D gene. The CDR3 contains 14 residues. V was pared by 3 bases and J by 6 bases, with 12 bases between. From germline, CDR1 is MNHEY and CDR2 SMNVEV (reference sequence). The CDR3 DNA reads as TGTGCCAGCAGTTTGGGGAGGATAAGTCAGCCCCAGCATTTT. Translating gives CASSLGRISQPQHF.

The rearrangement links TRBV5-1 to TRBJ2-2, with 10 bases identical to TRBD2. CDR3 length: 17 amino acids. Trimming cost V 0 bases and J 1 base; bases outside gene matches: 3. Per germline, CDR1 SGHRS and CDR2 YFSETQ. CDR3 DNA: TGCGCCAGCAGCTTGGGCCCTAGCGGGGGGAACACCGGGGAGCTGTTTTTT. It codes for CASSLGPSGGNTGELFF.